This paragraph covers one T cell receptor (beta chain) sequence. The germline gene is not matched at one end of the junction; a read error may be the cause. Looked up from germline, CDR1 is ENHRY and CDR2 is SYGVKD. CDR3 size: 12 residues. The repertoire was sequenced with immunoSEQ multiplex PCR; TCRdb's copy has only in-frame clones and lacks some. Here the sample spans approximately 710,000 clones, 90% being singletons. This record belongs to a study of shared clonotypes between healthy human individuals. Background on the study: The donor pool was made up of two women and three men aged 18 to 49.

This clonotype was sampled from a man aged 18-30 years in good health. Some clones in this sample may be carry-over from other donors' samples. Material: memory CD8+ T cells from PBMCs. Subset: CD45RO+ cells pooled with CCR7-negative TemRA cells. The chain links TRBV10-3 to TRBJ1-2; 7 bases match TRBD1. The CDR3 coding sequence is TGTGCCATCAGTGAGTCCCGGACAGGCAGCAGCTTC. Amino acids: CAISESRTGSSF.